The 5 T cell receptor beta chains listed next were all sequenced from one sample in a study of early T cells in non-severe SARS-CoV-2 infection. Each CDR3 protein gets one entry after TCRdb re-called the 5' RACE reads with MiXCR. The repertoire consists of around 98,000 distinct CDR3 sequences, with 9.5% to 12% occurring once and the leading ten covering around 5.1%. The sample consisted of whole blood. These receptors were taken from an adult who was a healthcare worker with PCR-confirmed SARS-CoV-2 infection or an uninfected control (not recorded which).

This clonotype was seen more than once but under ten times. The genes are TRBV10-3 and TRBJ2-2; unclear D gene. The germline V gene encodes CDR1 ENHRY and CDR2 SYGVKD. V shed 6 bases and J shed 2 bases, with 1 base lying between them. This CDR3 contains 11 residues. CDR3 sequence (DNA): TGTGCCATCAGAAACACCGGGGAGCTGTTTTTT. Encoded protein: CAIRNTGELFF.

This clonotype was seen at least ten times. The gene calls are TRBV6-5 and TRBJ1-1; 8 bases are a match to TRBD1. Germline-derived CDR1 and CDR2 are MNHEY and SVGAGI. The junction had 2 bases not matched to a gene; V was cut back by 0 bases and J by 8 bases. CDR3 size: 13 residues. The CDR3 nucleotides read TGTGCCAGCAGTTACTCGCGACAGGGGGAAGCTTTCTTT. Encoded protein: CASSYSRQGEAFF.

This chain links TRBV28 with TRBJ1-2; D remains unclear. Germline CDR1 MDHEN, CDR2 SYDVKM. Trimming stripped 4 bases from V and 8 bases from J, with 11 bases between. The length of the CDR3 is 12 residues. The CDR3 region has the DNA TGTGCCAGCAGTTCCCCGTTCCGAGGCTACACCTTC. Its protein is CASSSPFRGYTF.

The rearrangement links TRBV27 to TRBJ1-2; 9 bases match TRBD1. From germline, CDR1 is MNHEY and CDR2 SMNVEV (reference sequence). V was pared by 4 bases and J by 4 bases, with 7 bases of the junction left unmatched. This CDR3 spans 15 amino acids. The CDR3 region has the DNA TGTGCCAGCAGTTCCCACAGGGGGCCGGGCTATGGCTACACCTTC. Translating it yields CASSSHRGPGYGYTF.

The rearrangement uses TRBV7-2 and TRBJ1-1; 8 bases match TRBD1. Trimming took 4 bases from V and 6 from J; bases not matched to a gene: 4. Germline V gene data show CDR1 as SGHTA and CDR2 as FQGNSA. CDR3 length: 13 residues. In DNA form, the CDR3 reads TGTGCCAGCAGCTCACGGACAGGGCCTGAAGCTTTCTTT. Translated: CASSSRTGPEAFF.